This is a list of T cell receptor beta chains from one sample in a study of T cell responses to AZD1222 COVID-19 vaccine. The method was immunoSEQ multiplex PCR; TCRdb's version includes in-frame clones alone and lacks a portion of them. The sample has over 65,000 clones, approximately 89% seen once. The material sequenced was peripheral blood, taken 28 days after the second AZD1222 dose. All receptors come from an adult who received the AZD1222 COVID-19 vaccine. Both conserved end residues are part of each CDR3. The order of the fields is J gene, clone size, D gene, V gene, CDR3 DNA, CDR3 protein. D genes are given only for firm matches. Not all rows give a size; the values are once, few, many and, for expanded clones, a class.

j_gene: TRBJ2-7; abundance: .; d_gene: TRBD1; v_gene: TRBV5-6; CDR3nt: TGTGCCAGCAGGACGGCCCGGACAGGGAGTGCCTACGAGCAGTACTTC; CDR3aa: CASRTARTGSAYEQYF
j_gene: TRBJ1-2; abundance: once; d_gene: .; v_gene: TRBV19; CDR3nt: TGTGCCAGTAGTCCCGGGCCTTTGGGCTATGGCTACACCTTC; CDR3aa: CASSPGPLGYGYTF
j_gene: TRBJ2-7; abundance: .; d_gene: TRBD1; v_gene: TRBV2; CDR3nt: TGTGCCAGCAGTGACACCGGGACAGGCGCCTACGAGCAGTACTTC; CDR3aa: CASSDTGTGAYEQYF
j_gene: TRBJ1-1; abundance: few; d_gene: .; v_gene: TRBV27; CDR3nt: TGTGCCAGCAGTTTTAGAGCCCGAGGCACTGAAGCTTTCTTT; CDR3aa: CASSFRARGTEAFF
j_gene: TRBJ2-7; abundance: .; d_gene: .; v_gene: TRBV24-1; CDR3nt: TGTGCCACCAGTGAGTCAAACCGGTGGTACGAGCAGTACTTC; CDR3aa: CATSESNRWYEQYF
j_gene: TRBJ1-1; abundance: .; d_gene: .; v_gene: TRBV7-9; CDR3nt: TGTGCCAGCAGCCGAGGGGACCAAGAAGCTTTCTTT; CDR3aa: CASSRGDQEAFF
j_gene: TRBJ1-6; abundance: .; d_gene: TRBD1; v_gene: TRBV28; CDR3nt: TGTGCCAGCACCCTGACAGGGTCGAATAATTCACCCCTCCACTTT; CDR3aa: CASTLTGSNNSPLHF
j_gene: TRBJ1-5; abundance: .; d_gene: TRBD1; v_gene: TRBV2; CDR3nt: TGTGCCAGCAAGACGGAGGGGGCGGTTAGCAATCAGCCCCAGCATTTT; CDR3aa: CASKTEGAVSNQPQHF
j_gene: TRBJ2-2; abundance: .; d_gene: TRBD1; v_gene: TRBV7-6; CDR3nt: TGTGCCAGCAGCTCGACGACAGGGCCCGGGGAGCTGTTTTTT; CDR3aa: CASSSTTGPGELFF
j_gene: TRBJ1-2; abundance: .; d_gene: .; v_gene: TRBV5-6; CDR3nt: TGTGCCAGCAGCTTGCCGGATCCCCTCCCCTATGGCTACACCTTC; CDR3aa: CASSLPDPLPYGYTF
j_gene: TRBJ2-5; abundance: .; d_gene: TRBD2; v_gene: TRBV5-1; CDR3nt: TGCGCCAGCAGCTACGTAGCGGGGGGTATGGAGACCCAGTACTTC; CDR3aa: CASSYVAGGMETQYF
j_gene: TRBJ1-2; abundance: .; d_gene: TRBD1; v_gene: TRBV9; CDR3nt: TGTGCCAGCAGCCCAAATAACCGGGACAGGGGGATAAGCTACACCTTC; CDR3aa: CASSPNNRDRGISYTF
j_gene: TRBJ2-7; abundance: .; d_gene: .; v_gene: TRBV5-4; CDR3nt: TGTGCCAGCAGCTTTGATTCGGTAGTGCAGTACTTC; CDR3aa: CASSFDSVVQYF
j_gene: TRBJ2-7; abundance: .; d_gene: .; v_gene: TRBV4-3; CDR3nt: TGCGCCAGCAGCCAGGATAGAAGCGAGCAGTACTTC; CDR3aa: CASSQDRSEQYF
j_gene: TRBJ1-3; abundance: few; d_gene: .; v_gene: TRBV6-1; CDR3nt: TGTGCCAGCAGTGAAAGCACAGGGATATTCGGAAACACCATATATTTT; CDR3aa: CASSESTGIFGNTIYF
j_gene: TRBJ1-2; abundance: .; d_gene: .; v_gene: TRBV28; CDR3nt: TGTGCCAGCAGTTTGGCCCCGGGTAATGGCTACACCTTC; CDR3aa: CASSLAPGNGYTF
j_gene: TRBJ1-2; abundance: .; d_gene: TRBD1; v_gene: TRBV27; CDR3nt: TGTGCCAGCAGTTGGGGACAGGGATATGGCTACACCTTC; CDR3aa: CASSWGQGYGYTF
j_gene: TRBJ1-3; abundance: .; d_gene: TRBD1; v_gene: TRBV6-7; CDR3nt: TGTGCCAGCAGTTATTACGGGGACAGGGCTGGAAACACCATATATTTT; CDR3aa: CASSYYGDRAGNTIYF
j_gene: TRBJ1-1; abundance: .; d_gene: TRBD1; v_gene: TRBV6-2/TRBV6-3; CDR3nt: TGTGCCAGCAGCCTCAACCGGGACAGACTTATGAACACTGAAGCTTTCTTT; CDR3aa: CASSLNRDRLMNTEAFF
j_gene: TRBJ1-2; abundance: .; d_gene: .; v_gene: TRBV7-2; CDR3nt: TGTGCCAGCAGCCCATGGGGTCCAGGGGTGAGCTATGGCTACACCTTC; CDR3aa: CASSPWGPGVSYGYTF
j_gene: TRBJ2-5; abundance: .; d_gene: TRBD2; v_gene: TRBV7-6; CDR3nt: TGTGCCAGCAGCTTAGGAGTGGGACTAGCGGGGGGCGGCCAAGAGACCCAGTACTTC; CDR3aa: CASSLGVGLAGGGQETQYF
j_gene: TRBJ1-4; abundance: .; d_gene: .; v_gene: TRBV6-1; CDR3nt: TGTGCCAGCAGTGCGGAGGGTTACGCCCTTAATGAAAAACTGTTTTTT; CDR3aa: CASSAEGYALNEKLFF
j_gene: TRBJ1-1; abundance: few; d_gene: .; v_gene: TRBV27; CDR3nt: TGTGCCAGCAGTTTGACGGTGAACACTGAAGCTTTCTTT; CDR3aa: CASSLTVNTEAFF
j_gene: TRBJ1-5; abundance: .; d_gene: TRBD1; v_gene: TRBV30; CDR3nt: TGTGCCTGGACGCAGGGGGTTAGCAATCAGCCCCAGCATTTT; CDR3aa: CAWTQGVSNQPQHF
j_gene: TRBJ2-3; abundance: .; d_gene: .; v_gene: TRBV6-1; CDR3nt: TGTGCCAGCAGTGAACTAGTAGTAGAATACGTGGATACGCAGTATTTT; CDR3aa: CASSELVVEYVDTQYF
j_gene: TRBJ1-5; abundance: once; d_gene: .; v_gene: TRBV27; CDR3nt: TGTGCCAGCAGTTTTGGCAGGCCCACACGTGGACAGCCCCAGCATTTT; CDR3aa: CASSFGRPTRGQPQHF
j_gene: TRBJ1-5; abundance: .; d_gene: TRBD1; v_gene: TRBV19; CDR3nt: TGTGCCAGTAGCTCACTAGGACAGGGGAGTCAGCCCCAGCATTTT; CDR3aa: CASSSLGQGSQPQHF
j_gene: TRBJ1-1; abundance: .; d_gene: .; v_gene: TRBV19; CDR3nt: TGTGCCAGTAGTATAGACTACCCTGTAGGTTTGAACACTGAAGCTTTCTTT; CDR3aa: CASSIDYPVGLNTEAFF
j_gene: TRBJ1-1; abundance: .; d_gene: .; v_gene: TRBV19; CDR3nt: TGTGCCAGTAGTATTAGTGGGTACACTGAAGCTTTCTTT; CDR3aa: CASSISGYTEAFF
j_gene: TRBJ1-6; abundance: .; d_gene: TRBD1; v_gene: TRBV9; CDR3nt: TGTGCCAGCAGCGTAGAGGACAGGTCGTCCCTCCACTTT; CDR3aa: CASSVEDRSSLHF
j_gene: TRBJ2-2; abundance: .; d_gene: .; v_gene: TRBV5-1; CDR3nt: TGCGCCAGCAGCTTGGGGCTAACCCCCGGGGAGCTGTTTTTT; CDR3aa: CASSLGLTPGELFF
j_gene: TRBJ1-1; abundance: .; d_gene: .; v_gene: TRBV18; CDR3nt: TGTGCCAGCTCACCACCGTTCTGGGGATCTGAAGCTTTCTTT; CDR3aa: CASSPPFWGSEAFF
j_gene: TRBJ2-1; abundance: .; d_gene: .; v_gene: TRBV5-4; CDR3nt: TGTGCCAGCAGCTTGATAAATGAGCAGTTCTTC; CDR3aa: CASSLINEQFF